This TCR beta chain was identified in a study of blood T cell repertoires in COVID-19. Study-wide background: The United States, Italy and Spain were the sources of the acute and convalescent COVID-19 samples. T cells, B-cell-depleted T cells, or PBMCs supplied cDNA or gDNA.

Authors' processing steps: Estimation of nucleated cell counts was performed using reference gene primer amplification. Here immunoSEQ multiplex PCR was the method, and the copy in TCRdb shows in-frame clones only, minus some. From that table come the V and J calls and clone size; the DNA was used to work out D and trimming. The table lists about 250,000 clones, 70% to 85% of them singletons. This clonotype was obtained from a man aged 80 or over with acute or convalescent COVID-19. The sample was peripheral blood.

DNA for the CDR3: TGTGCCAGCAGGTCTAGCGGGAGGAAAAATGAGCAGTTCTTC. Translation: CASRSSGRKNEQFF. The J gene is TRBJ2-1, the V gene TRBV3-1 (or the pseudogene TRBV3-2); 11 bases agree with TRBD2. This CDR3 is built from 14 residues. V dropped 6 bases and J dropped 7; count of bases not matched to a gene: 5. Germline CDR1 and CDR2: LGHDT and YNNKEL (reference sequence).